The 20 T cell receptor beta chains below come from one sample, sequenced in a study of T cell responses to AZD1222 COVID-19 vaccine. The data were produced by immunoSEQ multiplex PCR, yet TCRdb's version contains in-frame clones alone and is incomplete. The data contain over 95,000 clones, 85% to 90% of them seen just once; the ten biggest clones take up about 3%. This specimen consisted of peripheral blood, obtained on day 0 of AZD1222 vaccination. The receptors were gathered from an adult in good health.

This clone was seen once. V and J are TRBV5-4 and TRBJ2-3; 15 bases map to TRBD2. Germline V gene lookup returns CDR1 SGHNT and CDR2 YYREEE (reference sequence). V was clipped by 4 bases and J by 0 bases; unmatched bases: 9. This CDR3 region has 19 residues. The CDR3 loop reads CASSPGLAGGIISTDTQYF. The CDR3 nucleotides read TGTGCCAGCAGCCCGGGACTAGCGGGAGGAATTATTAGCACAGATACGCAGTATTTT.

The chain is built from TRBV23-1 and TRBJ2-5, with TRBD1 matching over 9 bases. TRBV23-1 is an ORF for which the function is uncertain. This CDR3 spans 15 amino acids. Trimming took 5 bases from V and 4 from J; bases not matched to a gene: 8. CDR3 residues: CASSTRTGERETQYF. DNA for the CDR3: TGCGCCAGCAGTACTCGGACAGGGGAACGAGAGACCCAGTACTTC.

The rearrangement uses TRBV29-1 and TRBJ1-1; 11 bases line up with TRBD1. Germline CDR1 SQVTM, CDR2 ANQGSEA. With 5 bases clipped from V and 5 bases from J, the junction kept 4 bases outside the gene matches. This CDR3 is 13 amino acids long. The CDR3 sequence is CSVSGTGGTEAFF. The CDR3 DNA sequence: TGCAGCGTTTCTGGGACAGGGGGAACTGAAGCTTTCTTT.

The gene calls are TRBV19 and TRBJ2-1; D may be TRBD2 (6 bases). CDR1 and CDR2 from the germline V gene are LNHDA and SQIVND (reference sequence). This CDR3 contains 18 residues. Trimming shortened V by 7 bases and J by 0 bases, and 22 bases separated the two germline ends. CDR3 protein: CASTPLWGDRDSYNEQFF. The CDR3 nucleotides read TGTGCCAGTACCCCTCTTTGGGGGGACCGTGACTCCTACAATGAGCAGTTCTTC.

The chain couples TRBV24-1 to TRBJ2-1, with a tentative D call TRBD2 (5 bases). The germline CDR1 and CDR2 sequences are KGHDR and SFDVKD. The CDR3 extends over 16 amino acids. With 1 base removed from V and 5 bases from J, the gap between germline ends came to 14 bases. CDR3 residues: CATSDLGRDYHNEQFF. The DNA for the CDR3 is TGTGCCACCAGTGATTTAGGAAGAGACTACCACAATGAGCAGTTCTTC.

The CDR3 spells CASSLSGGGNTIYF. CDR3 coding DNA: TGTGCCAGCAGCTTGTCTGGGGGGGGAAACACCATATATTTT. The chain links TRBV5-4 to TRBJ1-3; D is perhaps TRBD1 (5 bases). Germline V lookup: CDR1 SGHNT, CDR2 YYREEE (reference sequence). The CDR3 runs 14 residues. Trimming removed 1 base at V and 4 bases at J, with 9 bases between.

The chain joins TRBV19 to TRBJ1-4; 8 positions agree with TRBD1. Germline CDR1 and CDR2: LNHDA and SQIVND (reference sequence). The CDR3 runs to 14 residues. With V trimmed by 5 bases and J by 7 bases, 6 bases remained unmatched. The CDR3, as DNA: TGTGCCAGTAGTCCGACAGGGGATCGTGAAAAACTGTTTTTT. Amino acids: CASSPTGDREKLFF.

The chain recombines TRBV9 with TRBJ1-1; a weak D match, TRBD1 (5 bases). The germline CDR1 and CDR2 sequences are SGDLS and YYNGEE. The CDR3 totals 13 residues. V was shortened by 3 bases and J by 10 bases, with 16 bases between the two germline ends. This CDR3 is CASSGTFLGGAFF. CDR3 sequence (DNA): TGTGCCAGCAGCGGGACCTTCCTTGGGGGAGCTTTCTTT.

The chain carries TRBV6-1 and TRBJ2-1, with TRBD2 identical over 10 bases. V was clipped by 4 bases and J by 0 bases; unmatched bases: 6. The germline V gene has CDR1 MNHNS and CDR2 SASEGT. The CDR3 totals 17 residues. CDR3 nucleotides: TGTGCCAGCAGTGGGGGACTAGCGAAACTCTCCTACAATGAGCAGTTCTTC. Translation: CASSGGLAKLSYNEQFF.

The chain recombines TRBV30 with TRBJ1-2, with D unclear. V shed 1 base and J shed 4 bases, with 10 bases lying between them. The CDR3 spans 13 residues. The germline V gene has CDR1 GTSNPN and CDR2 SVGIG (reference sequence). The chain's CDR3 is CAWSGGPLYGYTF. Written as DNA, the CDR3 is TGTGCCTGGAGTGGAGGCCCCCTCTATGGCTACACCTTC. Together with reference TRBV30 and TRBJ1-2, the CDR3 gives the full variable domain: SQTIHQWPATLVQPVGSPLSLECTVEGTSNPNLYWYRQAAGRGLQLLFYSVGIGQISSEVPQNLSASRPQDRQFILSSKKLLLSDSGFYLCAWSGGPLYGYTFGSGTRLTVV.

The chain carries TRBV9 and TRBJ1-2; 7 bases align to TRBD1. This CDR3 spans 13 amino acids. V shed 0 bases, J shed 6 bases, and the junction held 2 bases outside the gene matches. Germline CDR1 SGDLS, CDR2 YYNGEE. CDR3 in amino acids: CASSVGRGDGYTF. CDR3 DNA: TGTGCCAGCAGCGTAGGCAGGGGGGATGGCTACACCTTC.

This rearrangement joins TRBV15 to TRBJ1-2; D gene unclear. The CDR3 is 14 amino acids. Trimming cost V 2 bases and J 4 bases, with 11 bases left between them. CDR1 and CDR2 (germline): LNHNV, YYDKDF (reference sequence). The chain's CDR3 is CATSRLIEGYGYTF. The CDR3 bases are TGTGCCACCAGCAGACTCATTGAGGGCTATGGCTACACCTTC.

The genes are TRBV28 and TRBJ2-5; the D call may be TRBD1 or TRBD2 (6 bases each). The CDR3 length is 15 residues. V dropped 7 bases and J dropped 2 bases, with 17 bases sitting between them. Germline V gives CDR1 MDHEN, CDR2 SYDVKM. CDR3 coding DNA: TGTGCCAGCAATCGACAGTTAGGGGGGCAAGAGACCCAGTACTTC. Translated: CASNRQLGGQETQYF.

This chain joins TRBV4-1 and TRBJ2-1; D possibly corresponds to TRBD1 (6 bases). There are 15 residues in the CDR3. Between the trimmed V and J ends, which lost 4 bases and 6 bases, there was a span of 16 bases. Germline V gene sequence: CDR1 MGHRA, CDR2 YSYEKL. The CDR3 region is CASSPRPGVGNEQFF. CDR3 DNA: TGCGCCAGCAGCCCCCGGCCAGGGGTTGGCAATGAGCAGTTCTTC.

The chain links TRBV9 to TRBJ2-1; D may correspond to TRBD1 or TRBD2 (5 bases each). V was shortened by 7 bases and J by 10 bases, with 15 bases between the two germline ends. CDR3 length equals 12 residues. Germline CDR1 SGDLS, CDR2 YYNGEE. The CDR3 is CASGTDGEEQFF. CDR3 sequence (DNA): TGTGCCAGCGGGACCGACGGTGAAGAGCAGTTCTTC.

This chain joins TRBV5-1 and TRBJ1-3; D uncertain. This CDR3 spans 16 amino acids. The V end was cut by 1 base, the J end by 0 bases, with 11 bases between. Germline CDR1 SGHRS, CDR2 YFSETQ. CDR3: CASSLLPLGSGNTIYF. The CDR3 region has the DNA TGCGCCAGCAGCTTGCTCCCTTTAGGCTCTGGAAACACCATATATTTT.

This sequence joins TRBV6-2 or TRBV6-3 and TRBJ1-1; TRBD1 might be the D (5 bases). Trimming shortened V by 2 bases and J by 8 bases, and 9 bases separated the two germline ends. The CDR3 extends over 12 amino acids. Germline V lookup: CDR1 MNHEY, CDR2 SVGEGT. CDR3 bases: TGTGCCAGCAGTTACGGAGGGGTAGAAGCTTTCTTT. Its protein is CASSYGGVEAFF.

V and J are TRBV7-8 and TRBJ2-1, with 8 nucleotides matching TRBD2. The germline gives CDR1 SGHVS, CDR2 FQNEAQ. V lost 1 base to trimming and J lost 4 bases; unmatched junction nucleotides: 9. The CDR3 consists of 17 residues. CDR3 protein: CASSLVGSGRWYNEQFF. CDR3 DNA: TGTGCCAGCAGCTTAGTTGGGAGCGGGAGATGGTACAATGAGCAGTTCTTC.

This chain uses TRBV19 with TRBJ2-1; 9 bases are a match to TRBD1. CDR1 is LNHDA and CDR2 is SQIVND in the germline V gene (reference sequence). The CDR3 has 15 residues. V trimming: 6 bases; J trimming: 10 bases; junction bases outside the gene matches: 13. DNA of the CDR3: TGTGCCAGTAGCGATCCGGGACAGGGAATGAACGAGCAGTTCTTC. Encoded protein: CASSDPGQGMNEQFF.

This clone was counted a few times. J is TRBJ1-4 and V is TRBV2, with 7 positions matching TRBD1. The CDR3 consists of 16 residues. V was clipped by 6 bases and J by 2 bases; unmatched bases: 9. Germline V gene lookup returns CDR1 SNHLY and CDR2 FYNNEI. The CDR3 loop is CASSRNEGATNEKLFF. DNA of the CDR3: TGTGCCAGCAGCCGGAATGAGGGGGCGACTAATGAAAAACTGTTTTTT.